Each of the 23 T cell receptor beta chains below was sequenced from the same sample in a study of T cell repertoires in cytomegalovirus infection. TCRdb reanalysed the reads using MiXCR and keeps one entry per CDR3 protein. This table holds about 68,000 distinct CDR3 sequences, approximately 22% found once. These TCRs are of unknown antigen specificity. What was sequenced was PBMCs, sequenced either directly or after in vitro stimulation (not recorded which). The receptors originated from a human donor in good health (CMV status not recorded). Some clones in this sample may be carry-over from other donors' samples.

The rearrangement joins TRBV7-2 to TRBJ2-5; D is possibly TRBD1 or TRBD2 (5 bases each). Looked up from germline, CDR1 is SGHTA and CDR2 is FQGNSA. The CDR3 contains 13 residues. V lost 5 bases to trimming and J lost 2 bases, with 9 bases between them. The CDR3 DNA is TGTGCCAGCAGCCGAGGGGTTCAAGAGACCCAGTACTTC. Protein: CASSRGVQETQYF.

The sample holds many counts of this clonotype. The chain joins TRBV7-2 to TRBJ2-1; 13 bases fit TRBD2. V lost 4 bases and J lost 13; bases outside the gene matches: 13. The CDR3 is 16 amino acids. In germline, CDR1 is SGHTA, CDR2 FQGNSA. CDR3 coding DNA: TGTGCCAGCAGCTCGCACAGCGCCGGACTAGCGGGAGAACAGTTCTTC. It codes for CASSSHSAGLAGEQFF.

The table lists this clonotype with a few counts. This rearrangement joins TRBV12-3 or TRBV12-4 to TRBJ1-4; 7 bases align to TRBD1. The CDR3 sequence is 15 residues long. V was clipped by 6 bases and J by 1 base; unmatched bases: 5. The DNA of the CDR3 is TGTGCCAGCAGCCCCCAGGGGGTAACTAATGAAAAACTGTTTTTT. Its protein is CASSPQGVTNEKLFF.

V gene TRBV7-2 combines with J gene TRBJ2-6, with TRBD1 matching over 10 bases. The CDR3 is 16 residues long. Losses at the gene ends were 0 bases for V and 9 bases for J; bases not matched to a gene: 5. Germline V gives CDR1 SGHTA, CDR2 FQGNSA. This chain's CDR3 is CASSLAGQGSLNVLTF. CDR3 coding DNA: TGTGCCAGCAGCTTAGCGGGACAGGGGTCTCTCAACGTCCTGACTTTC.

The rearrangement links TRBV10-3 to TRBJ1-1; 9 bases are shared with TRBD1. This CDR3 contains 16 residues. The germline gives CDR1 ENHRY, CDR2 SYGVKD. V trimming: 4 bases; J trimming: 0 bases; junction bases outside the gene matches: 6. This CDR3 is CAISGLWTGVNTEAFF. The CDR3 coding sequence is TGTGCCATCAGTGGGCTTTGGACAGGGGTGAACACTGAAGCTTTCTTT.

This clonotype was seen more than once but under ten times. This chain uses TRBV19 with TRBJ1-4; unclear D gene. V shed 7 bases and J shed 0 bases, with 6 bases lying between them. The CDR3 extends over 13 amino acids. Germline CDR1 and CDR2: LNHDA and SQIVND (reference sequence). The CDR3 bases are TGTGCCAGTATGCGAGCAACTAATGAAAAACTGTTTTTT. This encodes CASMRATNEKLFF.

In its sample, this clonotype was seen a few times. V gene TRBV19 combines with J gene TRBJ2-1; 10 bases line up with TRBD2. V lost 7 bases, J lost 8 bases, and 11 bases stayed unmatched. Germline V gene data show CDR1 as LNHDA and CDR2 as SQIVND (reference sequence). The CDR3 is 15 amino acids. Written as DNA, the CDR3 is TGTGCCAGTACCCTCCTAGCGGGAGCGACAGATGAGCAGTTCTTC. Its protein is CASTLLAGATDEQFF. The full variable domain, with the rest looked up from reference TRBV19 and TRBJ2-1, is DGGITQSPKYLFRKEGQNVTLSCEQNLNHDAMYWYRQDPGQGLRLIYYSQIVNDFQKGDIAEGYSVSREKKESFPLTVTSAQKNPTAFYLCASTLLAGATDEQFFGPGTRLTVL.

This clonotype was detected only a few times. The V call is TRBV14, the J call TRBJ2-1; tentatively, D is TRBD1 or TRBD2 (5 bases each). In germline, CDR1 is SGHDN, CDR2 FVKESK. The germline V and J ends were trimmed by 4 bases and 1 base, with 29 bases remaining between them. The CDR3 spans 21 residues. Here the CDR3 reads CASSPLHTLGVIKRSYNEQFF. DNA of the CDR3: TGTGCCAGCAGCCCCCTTCATACTTTAGGGGTGATAAAGCGGTCCTACAATGAGCAGTTCTTC.

This chain uses TRBV2 with TRBJ2-5; D gene ambiguous. Germline V gene sequence: CDR1 SNHLY, CDR2 FYNNEI. This CDR3 spans 12 amino acids. Trimming took off 6 bases at V and 3 bases at J, with 8 bases between the two ends. The CDR3 sequence: CASSILEETQYF. For the CDR3, the DNA is TGTGCCAGCAGCATACTGGAAGAGACCCAGTACTTC.

This clonotype appeared a few times. The chain is built from TRBV28 and TRBJ1-5, with D possibly matching TRBD1 (6 bases). The V end was cut by 4 bases, the J end by 2 bases, with 12 bases between. Germline CDR1 reads MDHEN; CDR2 reads SYDVKM. The CDR3 has 15 residues. The CDR3 coding sequence is TGTGCCAGCAGTTCCTCACAGGGTGGCAATCAGCCCCAGCATTTT. Protein sequence: CASSSSQGGNQPQHF. Full variable domain (outside the CDR3, taken from reference TRBV28 and TRBJ1-5): DVKVTQSSRYLVKRTGEKVFLECVQDMDHENMFWYRQDPGLGLRLIYFSYDVKMKEKGDIPEGYSVSREKKERFSLILESASTNQTSMYLCASSSSQGGNQPQHFGDGTRLSIL.

This clonotype was recorded a few times. The J gene is TRBJ2-1, the V gene TRBV28; possibly TRBD1 for D (6 bases). This CDR3 contains 16 residues. Germline V gives CDR1 MDHEN, CDR2 SYDVKM. Trimming shortened V by 4 bases and J by 4 bases, and 17 bases separated the two germline ends. This CDR3 reads CASSYSDSWRYNEQFF. CDR3 nucleotides: TGTGCCAGCAGTTACTCGGACAGTTGGAGATACAATGAGCAGTTCTTC. Drawing the rest from reference TRBV28 and TRBJ2-1, the complete variable domain is DVKVTQSSRYLVKRTGEKVFLECVQDMDHENMFWYRQDPGLGLRLIYFSYDVKMKEKGDIPEGYSVSREKKERFSLILESASTNQTSMYLCASSYSDSWRYNEQFFGPGTRLTVL.

The chain uses TRBV12-3 or TRBV12-4 and TRBJ1-2; possible D gene TRBD1, 5 bases. CDR3 length: 13 residues. V dropped 5 bases and J dropped 2 bases, with 9 bases sitting between them. The CDR3 DNA reads TGTGCCAGCAGTCGGGGACCCAACTATGGCTACACCTTC. Translation: CASSRGPNYGYTF.

The V gene is TRBV7-9, the J gene TRBJ2-1, with D possibly TRBD2 on 6 matching bases. This CDR3 contains 13 residues. V was shortened by 8 bases and J by 6 bases, with 14 bases between the two germline ends. The germline CDR1 and CDR2 sequences are SEHNR and FQNEAQ (reference sequence). In DNA form, the CDR3 reads TGTGCCAGCGGGAGGAGAGCCGCCAATGAGCAGTTCTTC. Its translation: CASGRRAANEQFF.

The chain employs TRBV19 and TRBJ2-7, with TRBD2 matching over 12 bases. V lost 6 bases, J lost 4 bases, and 7 bases stayed unmatched. CDR3 length: 15 amino acids. Looked up from germline, CDR1 is LNHDA and CDR2 is SQIVND (reference sequence). CDR3 in DNA: TGTGCCAGTAGCGATGGACTAGCGGGACGGTACGAGCAGTACTTC. The encoded protein is CASSDGLAGRYEQYF. Variable domain in full (rest from reference TRBV19 and TRBJ2-7): DGGITQSPKYLFRKEGQNVTLSCEQNLNHDAMYWYRQDPGQGLRLIYYSQIVNDFQKGDIAEGYSVSREKKESFPLTVTSAQKNPTAFYLCASSDGLAGRYEQYFGPGTRLTVT.

V is TRBV5-6 and J is TRBJ2-3; D call uncertain. CDR3 length: 17 residues. V was trimmed by 4 bases and J by 2 bases, leaving 20 bases between them. Looked up from germline, CDR1 is SGHDT and CDR2 is YYEEEE. The CDR3 DNA is TGTGCCAGCAGCCTTCTTGGCTCGCGAGGCTTCACAGATACGCAGTATTTT. Amino acid sequence: CASSLLGSRGFTDTQYF. Full variable domain (remainder filled in from reference TRBV5-6 and TRBJ2-3): DAGVTQSPTHLIKTRGQQVTLRCSPKSGHDTVSWYQQALGQGPQFIFQYYEEEERQRGNFPDRFSGHQFPNYSSELNVNALLLGDSALYLCASSLLGSRGFTDTQYFGPGTRLTVL.

This clonotype was seen a handful of times. This chain connects TRBV29-1 to TRBJ2-5, with D maybe TRBD2 (6 bases). Trimming cost V 3 bases and J 2 bases, with 7 bases left between them. Looked up from germline, CDR1 is SQVTM and CDR2 is ANQGSEA. The CDR3 has 12 amino acids. The CDR3 DNA follows: TGCAGCGTTGATGGGGGGCAAGAGACCCAGTACTTC. It is translated as CSVDGGQETQYF. The variable domain in full, with the rest retrieved from reference TRBV29-1 and TRBJ2-5, is SAVISQKPSRDICQRGTSLTIQCQVDSQVTMMFWYRQQPGQSLTLIATANQGSEATYESGFVIDKFPISRPNLTFSTLTVSNMSPEDSSIYLCSVDGGQETQYFGPGTRLLVL.

This rearrangement joins TRBV2 to TRBJ1-3; no definite D call. The CDR3 totals 13 residues. In germline, CDR1 is SNHLY, CDR2 FYNNEI. Trimming stripped 6 bases from V and 0 bases from J, with 6 bases between. This CDR3 is CASRQNSGNTIYF. CDR3 in DNA: TGTGCCAGCAGGCAGAACTCTGGAAACACCATATATTTT.

This clonotype was seen ten or more times. The rearrangement joins TRBV10-3 to TRBJ2-7; tentatively, D is TRBD2 (5 bases). The CDR3 loop spans 12 amino acids. Between the trimmed V and J ends, which lost 11 bases and 5 bases, there was a span of 16 bases. Germline loops: CDR1 ENHRY, CDR2 SYGVKD. This CDR3 is CAGGEGWDEQYF. For the CDR3, the DNA is TGTGCCGGCGGCGAGGGTTGGGACGAGCAGTACTTC.

V gene TRBV7-9 combines with J gene TRBJ1-5; the match to TRBD1 covers 8 bases. The CDR3 is 16 amino acids. V shed 8 bases and J 3 bases; nucleotides not matched to a gene: 12. Looked up from germline, CDR1 is SEHNR and CDR2 is FQNEAQ (reference sequence). CDR3 amino acids: CASGGPQGAYNQPQHF. CDR3 nucleotides: TGTGCCAGCGGGGGGCCCCAGGGGGCCTACAATCAGCCCCAGCATTTT.

CDR3 nucleotides: TGTGCCAGCAGTCGTGCAGGCCCCCGTGGAGAGACCCAGTACTTC. It encodes CASSRAGPRGETQYF. This chain links TRBV28 with TRBJ2-5; D not certain. The germline gives CDR1 MDHEN, CDR2 SYDVKM. V gave up 5 bases and J gave up 4 bases, with 17 bases separating them. The CDR3 runs to 15 residues.

The CDR3 region has the DNA TGTGCCACCAGCAGAGACGAATCCGGGGGGGGTAATGGCTACACCTTC. Translating gives CATSRDESGGGNGYTF. This chain links TRBV15 with TRBJ1-2; tentative D call: TRBD1 (5 bases). Trimming took off 0 bases at V and 6 bases at J, with 17 bases between the two ends. This CDR3 region has 16 residues. Per the germline V gene, CDR1 is LNHNV and CDR2 is YYDKDF (reference sequence). The complete variable domain, with remaining parts taken from reference TRBV15 and TRBJ1-2, reads DAMVIQNPRYQVTQFGKPVTLSCSQTLNHNVMYWYQQKSSQAPKLLFHYYDKDFNNEADTPDNFQSRRPNTSFCFLDIRSPGLGDTAMYLCATSRDESGGGNGYTFGSGTRLTVV.

This clonotype was found a few times. This chain joins TRBV6-2 or TRBV6-3 and TRBJ2-1; 9 nucleotides agree with TRBD2. The CDR3 runs to 16 residues. Germline CDR1 MNHEY, CDR2 SVGEGT. J gave up 4 bases and V 10 bases, and 14 bases lay outside the gene matches. The CDR3 sequence is CATLAGEFGLYNEQFF. In DNA, the CDR3 is TGTGCCACTTTAGCGGGAGAGTTTGGCCTTTACAATGAGCAGTTCTTC.

This clonotype was seen repeatedly, ten times or more. The DNA for the CDR3 is TGTGCCAGCAGCTTAGCCACAGCATGGTCGGGCACAGATACGCAGTATTTT. This sequence encodes CASSLATAWSGTDTQYF. V usage is TRBV7-2 and J usage is TRBJ2-3, with D unclear. The CDR3 contains 17 residues. The germline V gene encodes CDR1 SGHTA and CDR2 FQGNSA. V lost 0 bases and J lost 1, with 14 bases in between.